Described below is a single T cell receptor (beta chain) sequence and its context. MiXCR, applied by TCRdb to the 5' RACE reads, yields one record per CDR3 protein. In the table there are 80,000 to 100,000 distinct CDR3 sequences, about 6% of which are singletons. The sample belongs to a study of T cells after yellow fever vaccination. The sample consisted of CD8+ T cells sorted from PBMCs, taken 10 days after the yellow fever booster vaccination. This clonotype was sampled from a man aged 18 to 29 who received the YFV17D yellow fever vaccine.

In DNA, the CDR3 is TGTGCCACCAGTGATTTGAACAGGGCGAGCGGCTACACCTTC. Its protein product is CATSDLNRASGYTF. The chain combines TRBV24-1 with TRBJ1-2, with D perhaps TRBD1 (6 bases). Trimming shortened V by 0 bases and J by 8 bases, and 12 bases separated the two germline ends. The CDR3 sequence is 14 residues long. Germline V gene data show CDR1 as KGHDR and CDR2 as SFDVKD.